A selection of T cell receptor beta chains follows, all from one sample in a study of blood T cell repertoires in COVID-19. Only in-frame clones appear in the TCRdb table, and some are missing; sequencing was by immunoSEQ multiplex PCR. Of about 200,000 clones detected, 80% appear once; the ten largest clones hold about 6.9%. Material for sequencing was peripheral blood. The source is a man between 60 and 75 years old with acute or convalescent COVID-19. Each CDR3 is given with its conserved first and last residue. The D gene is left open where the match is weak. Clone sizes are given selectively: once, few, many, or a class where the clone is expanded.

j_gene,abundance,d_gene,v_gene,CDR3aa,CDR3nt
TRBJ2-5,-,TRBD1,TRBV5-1,CASSIQGQNQETQYF,TGCGCCAGCAGCATACAGGGACAGAACCAAGAGACCCAGTACTTC
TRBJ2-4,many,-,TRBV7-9,CASKGDTSPNIQYF,TGTGCCAGCAAGGGAGACACCTCCCCCAACATTCAGTACTTC
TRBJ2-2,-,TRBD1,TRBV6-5,CASSRDRVAGELFF,TGTGCCAGCAGCCGGGACAGGGTCGCCGGGGAGCTGTTTTTT
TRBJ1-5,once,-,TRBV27,CASSPFQLSNQPQHF,TGTGCCAGCAGTCCCTTCCAACTCTCTAATCAGCCCCAGCATTTT
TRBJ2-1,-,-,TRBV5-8,CASSLATNEQFF,TGTGCCAGCAGCTTGGCTACCAATGAGCAGTTCTTC
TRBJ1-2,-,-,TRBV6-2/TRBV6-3,CASSEMGRGYTF,TGTGCCAGCAGCGAAATGGGCAGGGGCTACACCTTC
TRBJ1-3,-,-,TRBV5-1,CASSPETGPGNTIYF,TGCGCCAGCAGCCCCGAAACAGGGCCTGGAAACACCATATATTTT
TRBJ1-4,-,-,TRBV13,CASSLGTGYEKLFF,TGTGCCAGCAGCTTAGGCACAGGGTATGAAAAACTGTTTTTT
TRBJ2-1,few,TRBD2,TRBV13,CASSPGGLAGAFNEQFF,TGTGCCAGCAGCCCCGGTGGACTAGCGGGAGCCTTCAATGAGCAGTTCTTC
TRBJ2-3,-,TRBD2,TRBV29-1,CSARTSGADTQYF,TGCAGCGCCCGGACTAGTGGTGCAGATACGCAGTATTTT
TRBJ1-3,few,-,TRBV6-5,CASSLGGAGNTIYF,TGTGCCAGCAGCCTGGGAGGCGCTGGAAACACCATATATTTT
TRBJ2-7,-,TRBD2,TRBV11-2,CASSYATSGSNEQYF,TGTGCCAGCAGCTACGCGACTAGCGGGAGTAACGAGCAGTACTTC
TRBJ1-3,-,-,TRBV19,CASSTGSSGNTIYF,TGTGCCAGCTCGACAGGCTCCTCTGGAAACACCATATATTTT
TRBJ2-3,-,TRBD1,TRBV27,CASSSRRTGRVQVDTQYF,TGTGCCAGCAGTTCGAGAAGGACAGGTCGGGTACAGGTAGATACGCAGTATTTT
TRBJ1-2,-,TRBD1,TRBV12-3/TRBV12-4,CASSQDRLYGYTF,TGTGCCAGCAGCCAGGACAGGCTCTATGGCTACACCTTC
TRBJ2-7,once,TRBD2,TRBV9,CASSVEVAGDRGQYF,TGTGCCAGCAGCGTAGAGGTAGCGGGAGATCGGGGGCAGTACTTC
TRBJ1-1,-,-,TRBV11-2,CASSLQTGNTEAFF,TGTGCCAGCAGCTTACAAACAGGAAACACTGAAGCTTTCTTT
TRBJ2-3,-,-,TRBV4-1,CASSQEWGRTDTSTDTQYF,TGCGCCAGCAGCCAAGAATGGGGGCGGACCGACACTAGCACAGATACGCAGTATTTT
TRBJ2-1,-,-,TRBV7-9,CASSSSSGEQFF,TGTGCCAGCAGTTCATCGTCCGGGGAGCAGTTCTTC
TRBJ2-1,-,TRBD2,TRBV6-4,CASSDLAGGLFEQFF,TGTGCCAGCAGTGATTTAGCGGGGGGGCTATTTGAGCAGTTCTTC
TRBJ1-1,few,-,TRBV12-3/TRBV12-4,CASRVTLNTEAFF,TGTGCCAGCAGAGTGACTCTGAACACTGAAGCTTTCTTT
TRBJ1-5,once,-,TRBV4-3,CASSQDHYREGAQPQHF,TGCGCCAGCAGCCAAGATCACTACAGGGAAGGGGCCCAGCCCCAGCATTTT
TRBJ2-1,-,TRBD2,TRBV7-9,CASSLIQRRGSDNEQFF,TGTGCCAGCAGCTTAATCCAGAGGCGGGGGTCGGACAATGAGCAGTTCTTC